Below are 18 T cell receptor beta chains sequenced from a single sample in a study of human CD4 T cells and Enterobacteriaceae. Using immunoSEQ multiplex PCR, the repertoire was profiled, and TCRdb retains in-frame clones only, with some absent. The sample consists of tens of thousands of clones, around 80% of them appearing once. All CD4+ cells other than CD45RA+CCR7+CD95- naive cells were sorted as memory, over 95% pure. The source material was memory CD4+ T cells from blood. The receptors here all came from a human donor in good health.

The chain uses TRBV7-8 and TRBJ1-2; weak D call: TRBD1 (5 bases). CDR1 and CDR2 from the germline V gene are SGHVS and FQNEAQ. This CDR3 spans 16 amino acids. V lost 2 bases and J 2 bases, leaving 15 bases between the germline ends. The CDR3 sequence is CASSLSRAFMNYGYTF. CDR3 bases: TGTGCCAGCAGCTTAAGCAGGGCCTTTATGAACTATGGCTACACCTTC.

The chain uses TRBV29-1 and TRBJ2-1; D might be TRBD1 or TRBD2, each matching 7 bases. The CDR3 contains 14 residues. V lost 6 bases and J lost 2, with 14 bases in between. Germline V gene sequence: CDR1 SQVTM, CDR2 ANQGSEA. The CDR3: CSVRGAGAYNEQFF. CDR3 DNA: TGCAGCGTCAGGGGGGCGGGAGCCTACAATGAGCAGTTCTTC.

The V call is TRBV28, the J call TRBJ2-7; 8 bases agree with TRBD1. Germline loops: CDR1 MDHEN, CDR2 SYDVKM. Trimming cost V 5 bases and J 0 bases; bases outside gene matches: 9. The CDR3 spans 16 residues. CDR3 amino acids: CASSPPGQGSSYEQYF. In nucleotides, the CDR3 is TGTGCCAGCAGTCCCCCCGGACAGGGAAGCTCCTACGAGCAGTACTTC.

V usage is TRBV5-4 and J usage is TRBJ2-5, with 7 bases aligning to TRBD2. This CDR3 spans 17 amino acids. CDR1 and CDR2 (germline): SGHNT, YYREEE (reference sequence). V lost 4 bases, J lost 2 bases, and 14 bases stayed unmatched. As DNA, the CDR3 is TGTGCCAGCAGCCCCGCCAGGGCGGGAGCCTTACAAGAGACCCAGTACTTC. Translation gives CASSPARAGALQETQYF.

This clone was seen only a few times. The V and J genes are TRBV7-3 and TRBJ2-2; 7 bases are a match to TRBD1. Germline CDR1 SGHTA, CDR2 FQGTGA. This CDR3 region has 17 residues. V gave up 4 bases and J gave up 5 bases; unmatched junction bases: 13. CDR3 sequence: CASSSQPDRAWTGELFF. The CDR3 DNA follows: TGTGCCAGCAGCTCCCAGCCCGACAGGGCATGGACCGGGGAGCTGTTTTTT.

This chain uses TRBV7-7 with TRBJ2-7; weak D call: TRBD1 (5 bases). The germline V and J ends were trimmed by 5 bases and 0 bases, with 14 bases remaining between them. The length of the CDR3 is 15 residues. Germline V gene sequence: CDR1 SSHAT, CDR2 FNYEAQ (reference sequence). CDR3 sequence (DNA): TGTGCCAGCAGCCCCCAGGGTGTCAGCTCCTACGAGCAGTACTTC. This encodes CASSPQGVSSYEQYF.

V usage is TRBV7-2 and J usage is TRBJ2-3; 7 bases are shared with TRBD2. Per the germline V gene, CDR1 is SGHTA and CDR2 is FQGNSA. The J segment lost 4 bases and the V segment lost 5 bases, leaving 9 bases of the junction unmatched. CDR3 length equals 15 residues. CDR3 in DNA: TGTGCCAGCAGCCTGATCGTGGCGGGGGCAGATACGCAGTATTTT. This sequence encodes CASSLIVAGADTQYF.

The chain is built from TRBV6-1 and TRBJ1-1; D remains unclear. Trimming shortened V by 8 bases and J by 0 bases, and 10 bases separated the two germline ends. The germline V gene encodes CDR1 MNHNS and CDR2 SASEGT. There are 13 residues in the CDR3. This chain's CDR3 is CASQFPMNTEAFF. Written as DNA, the CDR3 is TGTGCCAGCCAGTTCCCGATGAACACTGAAGCTTTCTTT.

This sequence joins TRBV18 and TRBJ1-1; 8 bases align to TRBD1. CDR1 KGHSH and CDR2 LQKENI come from the germline V gene. The CDR3 is made up of 14 amino acids. The V gene end was trimmed by 6 bases and the J gene end by 5 bases; junction bases not matched to a gene: 8. This CDR3 is CASSLRGRETEAFF. The CDR3 nucleotides read TGTGCCAGCTCGCTCAGGGGGCGGGAAACTGAAGCTTTCTTT.

The chain employs TRBV27 and TRBJ2-1, with TRBD2 identical over 15 bases. In germline, CDR1 is MNHEY, CDR2 SMNVEV (reference sequence). This CDR3 is built from 16 residues. J gave up 10 bases and V 4 bases, and 8 bases lay outside the gene matches. CDR3 coding DNA: TGTGCCAGCAGTTGGGGGACTAGCGGGAGGAGGGGGGAGCAGTTCTTC. Encoded protein: CASSWGTSGRRGEQFF.

This chain links TRBV30 with TRBJ1-1; a weak D match, TRBD1 (5 bases). The V end was cut by 4 bases, the J end by 0 bases, with 18 bases between. Germline lookup yields CDR1 GTSNPN and CDR2 SVGIG (reference sequence). The CDR3 runs to 16 residues. CDR3 DNA sequence: TGTGCCTGGACGGACACAGGTAGGTTCGTGAACACTGAAGCTTTCTTT. Translated, it gives CAWTDTGRFVNTEAFF.

This clone was found a few times. The chain links TRBV14 to TRBJ2-3; TRBD2 agrees at 13 bases. The ends lost 5 bases at V and 1 base at J; junction bases unmatched: 0. The CDR3 runs to 15 residues. Germline V gene data show CDR1 as SGHDN and CDR2 as FVKESK. CDR3 amino acids: CASSGTSGGTDTQYF. The DNA for the CDR3 is TGTGCCAGCAGCGGGACTAGCGGGGGCACAGATACGCAGTATTTT.

This sequence joins TRBV6-1 and TRBJ2-7, with TRBD2 as a possible D gene (7 bases). The CDR3 sequence is 16 residues long. The germline V gene has CDR1 MNHNS and CDR2 SASEGT. Trimming removed 1 base from V and 4 bases from J, with 17 bases in between. The CDR3 region is CASSEGIGGGTYEQYF. As DNA, the CDR3 is TGTGCCAGCAGTGAAGGCATAGGGGGAGGGACGTACGAGCAGTACTTC.

V gene TRBV30 combines with J gene TRBJ2-6; TRBD1 is a possible D gene (6 bases). Germline CDR1 reads GTSNPN; CDR2 reads SVGIG (reference sequence). The CDR3 length is 17 residues. The germline V and J ends were trimmed by 2 bases and 0 bases, with 14 bases remaining between them. CDR3 sequence (DNA): TGTGCCTGGAGTCGTCAGGGGTCAATCTCTGGGGCCAACGTCCTGACTTTC. It encodes CAWSRQGSISGANVLTF.

The chain couples TRBV7-2 to TRBJ1-5; D is perhaps TRBD1 (5 bases). Germline values: CDR1 SGHTA, CDR2 FQGNSA. Trimming pared 8 bases from V and 4 bases from J, leaving 15 bases between. This CDR3 spans 14 amino acids. CDR3 in DNA: TGTGCCAGCGCTTTAAAGACAGAAAATCAGCCCCAGCATTTT. Its protein product is CASALKTENQPQHF. Full variable domain (missing parts from reference TRBV7-2 and TRBJ1-5): GAGVSQSPSNKVTEKGKDVELRCDPISGHTALYWYRQSLGQGLEFLIYFQGNSAPDKSGLPSDRFSAERTGGSVSTLTIQRTQQEDSAVYLCASALKTENQPQHFGDGTRLSIL.

DNA for the CDR3: TGTGCCACCAGCAGCGAATATAGCGGGTACGAGCAGTACTTC. Translation gives CATSSEYSGYEQYF. V is TRBV15 and J is TRBJ2-7; TRBD2 matches at 7 bases. With 3 bases clipped from V and 4 bases from J, the junction kept 6 bases outside the gene matches. Germline loops: CDR1 LNHNV, CDR2 YYDKDF (reference sequence). CDR3 size: 14 residues.

This chain uses TRBV4-1 with TRBJ1-1, with D uncertain. The CDR3 extends over 16 amino acids. V lost 1 base and J lost 2, with 14 bases in between. The germline V gene encodes CDR1 MGHRA and CDR2 YSYEKL. CDR3 in DNA: TGCGCCAGCAGCCAAGGAATCCAACAACAAAACACTGAAGCTTTCTTT. This gives the protein CASSQGIQQQNTEAFF.

This clone was counted between two and nine times. CDR3 coding DNA: TGTGCCAGCAGCGCTTATAGCAATCAGCCCCAGCATTTT. Its protein is CASSAYSNQPQHF. The rearrangement links TRBV7-8 to TRBJ1-5; D is unresolved. CDR3 size: 13 residues. From germline, CDR1 is SGHVS and CDR2 FQNEAQ. V lost 5 bases and J 0 bases, leaving 5 bases between the germline ends. The entire variable domain, with the rest obtained from reference TRBV7-8 and TRBJ1-5, is as follows: GAGVSQSPRYKVAKRGQDVALRCDPISGHVSLFWYQQALGQGPEFLTYFQNEAQLDKSGLPSDRFFAERPEGSVSTLKIQRTQQEDSAVYLCASSAYSNQPQHFGDGTRLSIL.